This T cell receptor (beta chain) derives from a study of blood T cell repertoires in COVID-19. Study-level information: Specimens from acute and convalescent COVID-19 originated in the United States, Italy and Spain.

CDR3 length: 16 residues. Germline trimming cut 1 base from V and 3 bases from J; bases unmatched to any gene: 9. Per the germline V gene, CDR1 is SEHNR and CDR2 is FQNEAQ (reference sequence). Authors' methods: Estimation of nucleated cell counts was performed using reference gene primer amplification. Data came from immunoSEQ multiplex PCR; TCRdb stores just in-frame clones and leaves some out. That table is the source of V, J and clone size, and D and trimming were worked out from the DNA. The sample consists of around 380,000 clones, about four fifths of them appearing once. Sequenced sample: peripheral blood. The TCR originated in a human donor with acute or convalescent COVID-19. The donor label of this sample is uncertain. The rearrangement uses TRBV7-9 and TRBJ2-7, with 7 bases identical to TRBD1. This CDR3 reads CASSLGIRDRGYEQYF. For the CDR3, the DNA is TGTGCCAGCAGCTTAGGGATCCGGGACAGAGGCTACGAGCAGTACTTC.